This T cell receptor (beta chain) comes out of a study of blood T cell repertoires in COVID-19. V lost 3 bases and J lost 3, with 11 bases in between. In germline, CDR1 is MNHEY, CDR2 SVGAGI. The CDR3 loop spans 14 amino acids. Individuals drawn from under 30 US areas were about 18 to 90 years old. TCRdb's table, derived via immunoSEQ multiplex PCR, lists solely in-frame clones and lacks some. The sample lists fewer than 300,000 clones, roughly 88% occurring once. The chain links TRBV6-5 to TRBJ1-2; TRBD1 might be the D (5 bases). This receptor was obtained from a woman aged 40 to 50 with acute COVID-19. Sequenced sample: PBMCs or T cells enriched from blood (not recorded which). CDR3 DNA: TGTGCCAGCAGTTATGGCAGGGTGGACTATGGCTACACCTTC. This translates into CASSYGRVDYGYTF.